Listed below are T cell receptor beta chains from one sample, sequenced in a study of blood T cells in healthy people across ages. One entry per CDR3 protein, called by TCRdb with MiXCR from the 5' RACE reads. The table has about 670,000 distinct CDR3 sequences, roughly half seen once. The sample comprised blood. The receptors originated from a woman older than 75 in good health. CDR3s include the opening cysteine and the closing phenylalanine or tryptophan. A D gene is named only where the DNA matches it firmly. Clone size is shown for a subset of rows, as once, few, many or a class of expanded clone.

>TRBV9|TRBJ2-5|-|many
TGTGCCAGCAGCGTAGGTCTTCAAGAGACCCAGTACTTC
CASSVGLQETQYF
>TRBV5-1|TRBJ2-1|-|few
TGCGCCAGCCGACAGGGAGGAACCTACAATGAGCAGTTCTTC
CASRQGGTYNEQFF
>TRBV25-1|TRBJ2-1|TRBD2|-
TGTGCCAGCAGTGGACCCACCGGGAGGAGTTACAATGAGCAGTTCTTC
CASSGPTGRSYNEQFF
>TRBV5-8|TRBJ2-7|TRBD2|-
TGTGCCAGCAGCCGTCAGACTAGCGGGGTGGGCGAGCAGTACTTC
CASSRQTSGVGEQYF
>TRBV20-1|TRBJ2-7|TRBD1|few
TGCAGTGCTAGAGGATCCTCTGGGACAGGGCTTTACGAGCAGTACTTC
CSARGSSGTGLYEQYF
>TRBV4-3|TRBJ2-1|-|-
TGCGCCAGCAGCCAAGATTCGACAGGATACAATGAGCAGTTCTTC
CASSQDSTGYNEQFF
>TRBV2|TRBJ2-1|TRBD2|many
TGTGCCAGCAGGGCTAGCGGGTTCAATGAGCAGTTCTTC
CASRASGFNEQFF
>TRBV28|TRBJ2-7|-|-
TGTGCCAGCAGTCATATTTACGAGCAGTACTTC
CASSHIYEQYF
>TRBV27|TRBJ1-6|-|many
TGTGCCAGCGGATCGCCCCTCCACTTT
CASGSPLHF
>TRBV3-1|TRBJ1-5|-|-
TGTGCCAGCAGCTTACGGGCCTTCAATCAGCCCCAGCATTTT
CASSLRAFNQPQHF
>TRBV28|TRBJ2-5|-|many
TGTGCCAGCAGTCGTATAAGGGGGGCAGGAGAGACCCAGTACTTC
CASSRIRGAGETQYF
>TRBV20-1|TRBJ1-3|-|-
TGCAGTGCCGTAGGGGATACTGGAAACACCATATATTTT
CSAVGDTGNTIYF
>TRBV5-1|TRBJ1-1|TRBD1|-
TGCGCCAGCAGCAACCCAGGGGGCGGCACTGAAGCTTTCTTT
CASSNPGGGTEAFF
>TRBV20-1|TRBJ1-2|-|many
TGCAGTGCTAGAGATCAAAAGGGGGGAGGGGACCGTGGCTACACCTTC
CSARDQKGGGDRGYTF
>TRBV7-2|TRBJ1-5|-|few
TGTGCCAGCAGCTTAGGCGGGAACTATCAGCCCCAGCATTTT
CASSLGGNYQPQHF
>TRBV7-9|TRBJ2-1|-|many
TGTGCCAGCAGCTTACGCCAGGCGGGCTACAATGAGCAGTTCTTC
CASSLRQAGYNEQFF
>TRBV30|TRBJ2-7|-|-
TGTGCCTGGGCCCAAGCCCACGAGCAGTACTTC
CAWAQAHEQYF
>TRBV20-1|TRBJ2-7|TRBD1|-
TGCAGTGCAACCCTGGGACAGGGGCAATCCTACGAGCAGTACTTC
CSATLGQGQSYEQYF
>TRBV7-2|TRBJ2-3|-|-
TGTGCCAGCAGCTTGAGACGGGCCGCTAGCACAGATACGCAGTATTTT
CASSLRRAASTDTQYF
>TRBV6-2/TRBV6-3|TRBJ1-1|-|-
TGTGCCACGGGAGTCATGGGCCTTGGGTACACTGAAGCTTTCTTT
CATGVMGLGYTEAFF
>TRBV27|TRBJ2-2|-|-
TGTGCCAGCACTCGAGGGGGGGTCACCGGGGAGCTGTTTTTT
CASTRGGVTGELFF
>TRBV7-9|TRBJ2-7|-|few
TGTGCCAGCAGCTTTTCAGCGGCCTACAATGAGCAGTACTTC
CASSFSAAYNEQYF
>TRBV10-1|TRBJ2-5|TRBD1|many
TGCGCCAGCAGTGCCTCCGGGACAGCGACCCAGTACTTC
CASSASGTATQYF
>TRBV5-1|TRBJ2-7|TRBD1|many
TGCGCCAGCAGCTTGGACGGGACAGACGTCTACGAGCAGTACTTC
CASSLDGTDVYEQYF
>TRBV4-2|TRBJ2-3|TRBD2|many
TGTGCCAGCAGCCAAGATCCTGCTAGCGGGGGGTACACAGATACGCAGTATTTT
CASSQDPASGGYTDTQYF
>TRBV6-4|TRBJ2-3|TRBD2|-
TGTGCCAGCAGTGACTCTAGCGGGGGGATAGATACGCAGTATTTT
CASSDSSGGIDTQYF
>TRBV15|TRBJ1-2|TRBD1|once
TGTGCCACCAGCAGGGGCTCCGGGACAGGGTTTTATGGCTACACCTTC
CATSRGSGTGFYGYTF
>TRBV28|TRBJ1-2|-|few
TGTGCCAGCAGCCCTTCTCCCGGCAGGGTCTATGGCTACACCTTC
CASSPSPGRVYGYTF
>TRBV7-9|TRBJ2-3|-|-
TGTGCCAGCAGCTTATCGGTTAGCGCCGGCTCTAGCACAGATACGCAGTATTTT
CASSLSVSAGSSTDTQYF
>TRBV28|TRBJ2-7|-|once
TGTGCCAGCGACAAACTGGGGTACAATGAGCAGTACTTC
CASDKLGYNEQYF
>TRBV11-2|TRBJ2-7|TRBD1|many
TGTGCCAGCAGCCCCACAGGGGTTTACGAGCAGTACTTC
CASSPTGVYEQYF
>TRBV5-1|TRBJ2-2|-|few
TGCGCCAGCAGCCCGTCACCGCTGAACACCGGGGAGCTGTTTTTT
CASSPSPLNTGELFF
>TRBV5-1|TRBJ2-4|TRBD1|-
TGCGCCAGCAGCTCCCGGGTCAGGACAGGGGAAAACATTCAGTACTTC
CASSSRVRTGENIQYF
>TRBV28|TRBJ2-6|-|once
TGTGCCAGCAGCAGACTTAATTGGGGCCTCTCTGGGGCCAACGTCCTGACTTTC
CASSRLNWGLSGANVLTF